This TCR beta chain was recovered during a study of patients and donors after allogeneic stem cell transplantation. Each CDR3 protein gets one entry after TCRdb re-called the RT-PCR reads with MiXCR. The top ten clones hold around half of a sample with over 5,500 distinct CDR3 sequences, over 9.5% of them seen once. There are 17 residues in the CDR3. Trimming cost V 0 bases and J 2 bases; bases outside gene matches: 4. Looked up from germline, CDR1 is SGHVS and CDR2 is FNYEAQ. The chain joins TRBV7-6 to TRBJ2-6; 7 nucleotides agree with TRBD2. This clonotype originated in a human donor who was either an allogeneic HSCT recipient or a stem cell or donor lymphocyte infusion donor (not recorded which). It is not recorded whose cells these are; they may come from a transplant donor. The sequenced sample was blood, either unsorted or a sorted T cell fraction (not recorded which). The CDR3, as DNA: TGTGCCAGCAGCTTAGCAACCGCGGGGGCTGGGGCCAACGTCCTGACTTTC. This translates into CASSLATAGAGANVLTF.